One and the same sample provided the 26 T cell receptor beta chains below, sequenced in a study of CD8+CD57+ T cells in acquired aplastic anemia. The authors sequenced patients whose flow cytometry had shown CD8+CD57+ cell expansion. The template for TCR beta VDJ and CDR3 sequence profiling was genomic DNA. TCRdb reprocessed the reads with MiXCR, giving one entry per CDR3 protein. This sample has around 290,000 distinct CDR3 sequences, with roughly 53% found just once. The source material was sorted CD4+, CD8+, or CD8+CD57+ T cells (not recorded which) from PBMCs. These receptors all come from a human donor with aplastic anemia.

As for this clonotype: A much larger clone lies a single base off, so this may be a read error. The CDR3 DNA reads as TGCGCCAGCAGGGGGGGGAAACGGGACAGTTTTCTCACGGGCTGGAATGAGCAGTACTTC. Translated, it gives CASRGGKRDSFLTGWNEQYF. The chain recombines TRBV5-1 with TRBJ2-5; D possibly matches TRBD1 or TRBD2 (7 bases each). V was cut by 5 bases and J by 11 bases, with 40 bases left in between. The V gene's germline CDR1 is SGHRS and CDR2 YFSETQ. CDR3 size: 20 residues. The entire variable domain, with the rest obtained from reference TRBV5-1 and TRBJ2-5, is as follows: KAGVTQTPRYLIKTRGQQVTLSCSPISGHRSVSWYQQTPGQGLQFLFEYFSETQRNKGNFPGRFSGRQFSNSRSEMNVSTLELGDSALYLCASRGGKRDSFLTGWNEQYFGPGTRLLVL.

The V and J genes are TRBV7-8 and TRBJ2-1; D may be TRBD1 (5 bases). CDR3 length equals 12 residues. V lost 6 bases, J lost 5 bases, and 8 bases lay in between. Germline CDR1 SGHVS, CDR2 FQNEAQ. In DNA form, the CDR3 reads TGTGCCAGCAGGGGGCCCGACAATGAGCAGTTCTTC. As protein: CASRGPDNEQFF.

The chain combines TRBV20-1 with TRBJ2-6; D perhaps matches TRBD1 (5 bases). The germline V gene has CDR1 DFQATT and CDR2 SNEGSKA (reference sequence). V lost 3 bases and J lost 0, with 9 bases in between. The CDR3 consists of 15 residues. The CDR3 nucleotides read TGCAGTGCTAGCAGGGCCTTCTCTGGGGCCAACGTCCTGACTTTC. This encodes CSASRAFSGANVLTF.

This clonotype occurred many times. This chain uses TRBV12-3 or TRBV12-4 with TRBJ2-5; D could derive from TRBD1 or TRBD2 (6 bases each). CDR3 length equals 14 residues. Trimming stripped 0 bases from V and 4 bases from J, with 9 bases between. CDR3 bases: TGTGCCAGCAGTTTAGCCGGGGGCCCAGAGACCCAGTACTTC. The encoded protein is CASSLAGGPETQYF.

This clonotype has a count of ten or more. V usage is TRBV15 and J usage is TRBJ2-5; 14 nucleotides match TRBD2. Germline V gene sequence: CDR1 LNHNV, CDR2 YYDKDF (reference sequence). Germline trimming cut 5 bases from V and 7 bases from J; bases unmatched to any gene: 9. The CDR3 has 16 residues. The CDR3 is CATSGYSGTSGGTQYF. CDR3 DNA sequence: TGTGCCACCAGCGGATACTCCGGGACTAGCGGGGGGACCCAGTACTTC.

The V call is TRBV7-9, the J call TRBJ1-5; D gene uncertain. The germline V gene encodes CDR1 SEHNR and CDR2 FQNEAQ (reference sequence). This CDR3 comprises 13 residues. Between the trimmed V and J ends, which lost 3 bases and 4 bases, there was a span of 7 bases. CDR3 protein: CASSFGPNQPQHF. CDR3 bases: TGTGCCAGCAGCTTCGGGCCTAATCAGCCCCAGCATTTT.

The CDR3 bases are TGCAGTGCCGGTAGACAGGGAGGGACTGAAGCTTTCTTT. Its protein is CSAGRQGGTEAFF. The chain carries TRBV20-1 and TRBJ1-1; 7 bases fit TRBD1. The CDR3 consists of 13 residues. Trimming removed 6 bases from V and 5 bases from J; junction bases left unmatched: 9. Per germline, CDR1 DFQATT and CDR2 SNEGSKA (reference sequence).

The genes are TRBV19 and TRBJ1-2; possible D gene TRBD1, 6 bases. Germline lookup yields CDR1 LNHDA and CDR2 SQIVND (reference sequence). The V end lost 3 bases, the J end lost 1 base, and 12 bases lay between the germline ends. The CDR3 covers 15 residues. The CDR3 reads CASSIGDTHNYGYTF. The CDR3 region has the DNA TGTGCCAGTAGTATTGGGGACACTCATAACTATGGCTACACCTTC. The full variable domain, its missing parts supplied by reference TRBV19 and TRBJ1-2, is DGGITQSPKYLFRKEGQNVTLSCEQNLNHDAMYWYRQDPGQGLRLIYYSQIVNDFQKGDIAEGYSVSREKKESFPLTVTSAQKNPTAFYLCASSIGDTHNYGYTFGSGTRLTVV.

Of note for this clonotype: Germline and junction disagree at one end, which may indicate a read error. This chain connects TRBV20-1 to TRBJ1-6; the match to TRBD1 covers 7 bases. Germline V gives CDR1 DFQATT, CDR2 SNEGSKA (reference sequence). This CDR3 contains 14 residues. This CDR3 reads CSVRPGQLNSPPHF. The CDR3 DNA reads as TGCAGTGTCAGACCGGGACAGCTGAATTCACCCCCCCACTTT.

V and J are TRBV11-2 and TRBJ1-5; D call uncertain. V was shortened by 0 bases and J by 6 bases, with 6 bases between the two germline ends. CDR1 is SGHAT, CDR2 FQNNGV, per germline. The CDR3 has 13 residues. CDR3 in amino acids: CASSLEPGQPQHF. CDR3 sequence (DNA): TGTGCCAGCAGCTTAGAACCCGGTCAGCCCCAGCATTTT.

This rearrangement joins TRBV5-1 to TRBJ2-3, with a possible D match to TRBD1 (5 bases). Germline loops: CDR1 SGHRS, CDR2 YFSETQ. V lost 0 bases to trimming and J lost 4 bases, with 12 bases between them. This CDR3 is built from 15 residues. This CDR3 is CASSLDVQGADTQYF. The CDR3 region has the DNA TGCGCCAGCAGCTTGGATGTGCAGGGCGCAGATACGCAGTATTTT. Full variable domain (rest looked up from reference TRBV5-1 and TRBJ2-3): KAGVTQTPRYLIKTRGQQVTLSCSPISGHRSVSWYQQTPGQGLQFLFEYFSETQRNKGNFPGRFSGRQFSNSRSEMNVSTLELGDSALYLCASSLDVQGADTQYFGPGTRLTVL.

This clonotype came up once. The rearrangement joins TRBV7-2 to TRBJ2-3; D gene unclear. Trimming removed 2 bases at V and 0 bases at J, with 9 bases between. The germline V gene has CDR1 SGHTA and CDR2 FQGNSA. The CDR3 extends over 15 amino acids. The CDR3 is CASSLFPRSTDTQYF. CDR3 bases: TGTGCCAGCAGCTTATTCCCCAGGAGCACAGATACGCAGTATTTT. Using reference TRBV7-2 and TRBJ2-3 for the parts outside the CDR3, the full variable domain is GAGVSQSPSNKVTEKGKDVELRCDPISGHTALYWYRQSLGQGLEFLIYFQGNSAPDKSGLPSDRFSAERTGGSVSTLTIQRTQQEDSAVYLCASSLFPRSTDTQYFGPGTRLTVL.

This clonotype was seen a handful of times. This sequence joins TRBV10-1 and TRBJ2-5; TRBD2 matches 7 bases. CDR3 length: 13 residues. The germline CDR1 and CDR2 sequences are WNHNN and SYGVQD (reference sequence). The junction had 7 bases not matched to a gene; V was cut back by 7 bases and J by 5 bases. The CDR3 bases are TGCGCCAGCACTACGCGGGGAGGGGAGACCCAGTACTTC. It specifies CASTTRGGETQYF.

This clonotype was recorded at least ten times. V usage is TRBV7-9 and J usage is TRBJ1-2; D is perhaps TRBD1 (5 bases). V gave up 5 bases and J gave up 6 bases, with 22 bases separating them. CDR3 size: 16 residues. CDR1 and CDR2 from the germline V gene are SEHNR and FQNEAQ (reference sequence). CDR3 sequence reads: CASSIIGASRMNGYTF. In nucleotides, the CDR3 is TGTGCCAGCAGCATCATCGGGGCTTCAAGGATGAATGGCTACACCTTC.

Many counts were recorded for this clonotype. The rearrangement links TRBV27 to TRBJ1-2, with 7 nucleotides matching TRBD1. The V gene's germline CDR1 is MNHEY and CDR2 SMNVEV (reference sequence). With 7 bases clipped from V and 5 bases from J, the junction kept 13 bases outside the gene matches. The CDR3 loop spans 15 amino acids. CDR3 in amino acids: CASKHRQGGSYGYTF. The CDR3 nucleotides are TGTGCCAGCAAACACCGACAGGGAGGGTCTTATGGCTACACCTTC.

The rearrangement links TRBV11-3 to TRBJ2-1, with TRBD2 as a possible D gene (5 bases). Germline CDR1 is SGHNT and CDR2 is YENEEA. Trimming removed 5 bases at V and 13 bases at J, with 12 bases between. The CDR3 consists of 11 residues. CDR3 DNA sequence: TGTGCCAGCAGCAAACTAGGAGCACAGTTCTTC. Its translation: CASSKLGAQFF.

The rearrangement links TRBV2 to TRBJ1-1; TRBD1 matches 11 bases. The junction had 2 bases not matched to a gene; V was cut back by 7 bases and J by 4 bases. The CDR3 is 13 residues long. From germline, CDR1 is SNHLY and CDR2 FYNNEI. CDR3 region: CASMGTGGTEAFF. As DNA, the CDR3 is TGTGCCAGCATGGGGACAGGGGGCACTGAAGCTTTCTTT.

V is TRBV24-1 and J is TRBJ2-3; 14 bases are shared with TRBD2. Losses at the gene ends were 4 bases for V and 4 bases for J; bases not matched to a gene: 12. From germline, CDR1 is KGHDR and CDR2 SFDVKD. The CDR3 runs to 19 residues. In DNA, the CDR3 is TGTGCCACCAGTGACCGTAGACTAGCGGGAGGGGATTTGTCAGATACGCAGTATTTT. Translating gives CATSDRRLAGGDLSDTQYF.

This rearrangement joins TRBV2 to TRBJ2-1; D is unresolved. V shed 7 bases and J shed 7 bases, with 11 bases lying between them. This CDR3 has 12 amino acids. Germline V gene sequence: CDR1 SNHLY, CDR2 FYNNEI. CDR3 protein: CASIGDGNEQFF. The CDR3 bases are TGTGCCAGCATCGGTGATGGGAATGAGCAGTTCTTC.

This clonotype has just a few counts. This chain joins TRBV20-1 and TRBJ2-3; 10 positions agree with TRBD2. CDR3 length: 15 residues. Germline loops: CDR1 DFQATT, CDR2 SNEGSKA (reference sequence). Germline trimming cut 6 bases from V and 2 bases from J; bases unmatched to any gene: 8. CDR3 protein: CSATNLAGDTDTQYF. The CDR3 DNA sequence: TGCAGTGCAACGAATCTAGCGGGAGACACAGATACGCAGTATTTT.

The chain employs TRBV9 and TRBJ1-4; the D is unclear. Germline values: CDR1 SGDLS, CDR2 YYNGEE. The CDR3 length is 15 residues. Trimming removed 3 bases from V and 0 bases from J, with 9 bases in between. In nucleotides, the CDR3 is TGTGCCAGCAGCGCCCGGGCTGCAACTAATGAAAAACTGTTTTTT. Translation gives CASSARAATNEKLFF.

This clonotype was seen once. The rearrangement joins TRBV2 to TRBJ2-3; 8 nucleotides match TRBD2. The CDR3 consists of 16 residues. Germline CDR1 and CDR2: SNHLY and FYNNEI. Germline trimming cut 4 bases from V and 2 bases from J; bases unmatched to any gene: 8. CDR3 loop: CASSGLRGATTDTQYF. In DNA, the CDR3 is TGTGCCAGCAGTGGGTTGCGGGGGGCCACCACAGATACGCAGTATTTT.

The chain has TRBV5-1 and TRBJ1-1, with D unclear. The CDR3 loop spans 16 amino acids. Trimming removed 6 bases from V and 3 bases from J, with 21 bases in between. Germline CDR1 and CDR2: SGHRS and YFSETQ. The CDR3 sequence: CASTLPAGGFDTEAFF. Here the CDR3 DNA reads TGCGCCAGCACCCTCCCAGCGGGAGGGTTCGACACTGAAGCTTTCTTT.

CDR3 amino acids: CSVEEGSAEAFF. CDR3 nucleotide sequence: TGCAGCGTTGAAGAGGGGTCGGCTGAAGCTTTCTTT. The chain is built from TRBV29-1 and TRBJ1-1; no clear D gene. Deletions cut 0 bases from V and 6 bases from J, with 8 bases between. The CDR3 covers 12 residues. Germline V gene lookup returns CDR1 SQVTM and CDR2 ANQGSEA.

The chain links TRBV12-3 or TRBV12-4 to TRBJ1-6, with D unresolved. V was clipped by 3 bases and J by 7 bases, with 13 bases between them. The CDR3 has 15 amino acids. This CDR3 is CASSLFVTGNSPLHF. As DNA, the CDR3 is TGTGCCAGCAGTTTGTTCGTCACGGGAAATTCACCCCTCCACTTT.

The CDR3 protein is CASSFGRGVETQYF. The CDR3 DNA follows: TGTGCCAGCAGTTTCGGGCGGGGGGTCGAGACCCAGTACTTC. The chain employs TRBV12-3 or TRBV12-4 and TRBJ2-5; 8 bases fit TRBD2. This CDR3 has 14 residues. J was trimmed by 5 bases and V by 3 bases; bases with no gene match: 5.